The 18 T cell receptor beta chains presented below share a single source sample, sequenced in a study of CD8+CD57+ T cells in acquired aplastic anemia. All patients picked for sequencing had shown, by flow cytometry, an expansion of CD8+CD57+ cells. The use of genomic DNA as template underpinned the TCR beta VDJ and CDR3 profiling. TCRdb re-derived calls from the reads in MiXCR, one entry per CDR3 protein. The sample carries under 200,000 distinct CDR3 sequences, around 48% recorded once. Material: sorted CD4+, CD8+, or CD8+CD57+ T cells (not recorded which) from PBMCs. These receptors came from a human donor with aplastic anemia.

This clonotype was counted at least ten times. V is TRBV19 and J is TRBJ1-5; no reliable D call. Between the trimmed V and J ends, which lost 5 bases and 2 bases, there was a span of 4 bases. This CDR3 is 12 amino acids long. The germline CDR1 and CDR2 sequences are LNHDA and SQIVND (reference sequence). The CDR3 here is CASSPRNQPQHF. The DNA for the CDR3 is TGTGCCAGTAGTCCACGCAATCAGCCCCAGCATTTT.

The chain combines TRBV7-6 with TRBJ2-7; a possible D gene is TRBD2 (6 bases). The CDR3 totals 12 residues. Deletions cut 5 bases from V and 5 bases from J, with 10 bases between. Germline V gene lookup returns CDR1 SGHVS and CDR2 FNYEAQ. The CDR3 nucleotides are TGTGCCAGCAGCGTCTCGGGGGACGAGCAGTACTTC. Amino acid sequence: CASSVSGDEQYF.

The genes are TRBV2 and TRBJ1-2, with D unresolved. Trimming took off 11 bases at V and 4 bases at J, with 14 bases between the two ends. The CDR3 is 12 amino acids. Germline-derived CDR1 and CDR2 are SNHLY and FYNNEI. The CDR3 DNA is TGTGCCGGTTCGGACGGTGTCTATGGCTACACCTTC. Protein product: CAGSDGVYGYTF.

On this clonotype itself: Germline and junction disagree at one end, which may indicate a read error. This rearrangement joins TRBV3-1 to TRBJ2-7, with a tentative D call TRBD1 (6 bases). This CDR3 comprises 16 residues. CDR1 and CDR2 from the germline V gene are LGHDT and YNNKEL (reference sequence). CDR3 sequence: CARSPRGSGPTYEQYF. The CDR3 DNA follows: TGTGCCCGCAGCCCGAGGGGGAGCGGACCTACCTACGAGCAGTACTTC.

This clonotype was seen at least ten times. CDR3 residues: CASSVDVQAWGYTF. CDR3 in DNA: TGTGCCAGCAGCGTAGACGTACAGGCCTGGGGCTACACCTTC. The V gene is TRBV9, the J gene TRBJ1-2; TRBD1 might be the D (5 bases). Trimming removed 0 bases from V and 8 bases from J, with 14 bases in between. Germline loops: CDR1 SGDLS, CDR2 YYNGEE. The CDR3 runs to 14 residues.

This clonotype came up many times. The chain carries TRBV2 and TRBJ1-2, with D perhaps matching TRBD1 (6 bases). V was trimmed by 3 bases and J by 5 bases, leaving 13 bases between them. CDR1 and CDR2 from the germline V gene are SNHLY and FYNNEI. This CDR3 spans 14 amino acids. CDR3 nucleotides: TGTGCCAGCAGTGAGGGGGGCAGGGGATATGGCTACACCTTC. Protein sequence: CASSEGGRGYGYTF.

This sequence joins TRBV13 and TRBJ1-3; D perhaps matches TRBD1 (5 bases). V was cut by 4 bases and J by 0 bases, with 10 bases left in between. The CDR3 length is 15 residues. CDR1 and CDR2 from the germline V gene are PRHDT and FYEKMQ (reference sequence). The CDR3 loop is CASSSGTYSGNTIYF. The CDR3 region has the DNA TGTGCCAGCAGCTCCGGGACCTACTCTGGAAACACCATATATTTT.

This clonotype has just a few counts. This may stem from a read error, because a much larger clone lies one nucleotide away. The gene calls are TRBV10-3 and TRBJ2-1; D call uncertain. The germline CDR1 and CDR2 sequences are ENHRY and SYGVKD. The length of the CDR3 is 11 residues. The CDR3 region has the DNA TGTGCCAGCAGTGTCTACAATGAGCAGTTCTTC. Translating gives CASSVYNEQFF.

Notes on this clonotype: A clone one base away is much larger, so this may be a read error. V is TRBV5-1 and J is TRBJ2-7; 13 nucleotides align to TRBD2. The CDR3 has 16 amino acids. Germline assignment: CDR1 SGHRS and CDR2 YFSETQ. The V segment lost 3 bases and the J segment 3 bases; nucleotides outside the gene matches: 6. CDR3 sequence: CASSYRTSGGVYEQYF. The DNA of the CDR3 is TGCGCCAGCAGCTATAGGACTAGCGGGGGAGTCTACGAGCAGTACTTC.

For the CDR3, the DNA is TGCGCCAGCAGTGATACTGCAGGGTACGAGCAGTACTTC. Encoded protein: CASSDTAGYEQYF. The chain employs TRBV10-1 and TRBJ2-7; tentative D call: TRBD1 (5 bases). This CDR3 spans 13 amino acids. Germline lookup yields CDR1 WNHNN and CDR2 SYGVQD (reference sequence). V lost 3 bases, J lost 4 bases, and 10 bases lay in between.

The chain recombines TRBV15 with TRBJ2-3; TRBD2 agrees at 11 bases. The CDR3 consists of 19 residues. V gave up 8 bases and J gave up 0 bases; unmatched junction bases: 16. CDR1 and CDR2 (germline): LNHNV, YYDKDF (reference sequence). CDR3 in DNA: TGTGCCACCCTATTCCTCGGAGGACTAGCGGGTGCTAGCACAGATACGCAGTATTTT. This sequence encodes CATLFLGGLAGASTDTQYF.

Written as DNA, the CDR3 is TGTGCCAGTAGTACTGGGGGCCCAGGAGACACTGAAGCTTTCTTT. This translates into CASSTGGPGDTEAFF. The rearrangement links TRBV19 to TRBJ1-1; weak D call: TRBD1 (6 bases). The CDR3 extends over 15 amino acids. Trimming took 4 bases from V and 3 from J, leaving 15 bases between them. Germline CDR1 LNHDA, CDR2 SQIVND (reference sequence).

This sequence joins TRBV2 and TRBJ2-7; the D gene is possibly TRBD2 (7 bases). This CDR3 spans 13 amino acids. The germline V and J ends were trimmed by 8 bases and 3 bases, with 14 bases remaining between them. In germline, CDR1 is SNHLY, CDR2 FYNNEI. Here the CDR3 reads CASDVRGGYEQYF. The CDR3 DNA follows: TGTGCCAGCGATGTAAGGGGGGGCTACGAGCAGTACTTC.

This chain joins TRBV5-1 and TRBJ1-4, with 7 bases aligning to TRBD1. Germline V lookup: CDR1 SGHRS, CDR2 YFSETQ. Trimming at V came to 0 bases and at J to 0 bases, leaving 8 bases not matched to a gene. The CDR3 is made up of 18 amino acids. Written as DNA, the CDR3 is TGCGCCAGCAGCTTGGGACAGGGATTTTCACCAACTAATGAAAAACTGTTTTTT. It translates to CASSLGQGFSPTNEKLFF. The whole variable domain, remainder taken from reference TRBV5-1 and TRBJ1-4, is KAGVTQTPRYLIKTRGQQVTLSCSPISGHRSVSWYQQTPGQGLQFLFEYFSETQRNKGNFPGRFSGRQFSNSRSEMNVSTLELGDSALYLCASSLGQGFSPTNEKLFFGSGTQLSVL.

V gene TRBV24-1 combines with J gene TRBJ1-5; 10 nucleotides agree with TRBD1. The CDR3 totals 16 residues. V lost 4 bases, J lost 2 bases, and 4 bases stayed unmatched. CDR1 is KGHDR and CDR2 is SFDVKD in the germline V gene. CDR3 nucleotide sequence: TGTGCCACCAGTGACCCTGGGACAGGGGGCAATCAGCCCCAGCATTTT. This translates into CATSDPGTGGNQPQHF.

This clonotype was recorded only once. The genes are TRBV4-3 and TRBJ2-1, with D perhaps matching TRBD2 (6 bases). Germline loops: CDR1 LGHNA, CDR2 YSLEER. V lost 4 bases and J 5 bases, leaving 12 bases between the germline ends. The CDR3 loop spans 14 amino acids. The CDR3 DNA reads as TGCGCCAGCAGCCGGTCCGGGGAGGACAATGAGCAGTTCTTC. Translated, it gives CASSRSGEDNEQFF.

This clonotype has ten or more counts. Written as DNA, the CDR3 is TGTGCCAGCAGCGGAGGACTAGTCGGGTCACAAGAGACCCAGTACTTC. Residues: CASSGGLVGSQETQYF. J is TRBJ2-5 and V is TRBV5-4; 7 bases are shared with TRBD2. Germline CDR1 is SGHNT and CDR2 is YYREEE (reference sequence). CDR3 length: 16 residues. V trimming: 4 bases; J trimming: 2 bases; junction bases outside the gene matches: 11.

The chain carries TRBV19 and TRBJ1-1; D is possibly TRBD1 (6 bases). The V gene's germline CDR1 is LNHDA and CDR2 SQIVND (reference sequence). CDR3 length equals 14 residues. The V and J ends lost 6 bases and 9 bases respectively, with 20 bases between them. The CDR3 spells CASSPSGGAAQAFF. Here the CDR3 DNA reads TGTGCCAGTAGCCCTTCGGGGGGGGCGGCCCAAGCTTTCTTT.